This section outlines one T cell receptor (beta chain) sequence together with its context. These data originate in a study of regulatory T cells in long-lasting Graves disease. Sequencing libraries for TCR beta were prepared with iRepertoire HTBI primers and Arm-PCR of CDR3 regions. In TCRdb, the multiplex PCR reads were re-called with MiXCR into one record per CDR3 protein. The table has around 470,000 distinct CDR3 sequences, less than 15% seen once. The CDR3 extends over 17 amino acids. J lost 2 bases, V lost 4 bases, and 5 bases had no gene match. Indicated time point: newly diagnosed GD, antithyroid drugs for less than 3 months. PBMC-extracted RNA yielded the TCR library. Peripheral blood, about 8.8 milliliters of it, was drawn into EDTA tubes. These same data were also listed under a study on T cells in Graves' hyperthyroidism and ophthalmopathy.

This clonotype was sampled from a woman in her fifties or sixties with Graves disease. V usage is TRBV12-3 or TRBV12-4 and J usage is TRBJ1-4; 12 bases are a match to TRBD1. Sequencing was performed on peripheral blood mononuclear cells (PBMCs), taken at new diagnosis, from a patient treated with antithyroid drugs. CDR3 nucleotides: TGTGCCAGCAGTTCTGGGGACAGGGGGCCCACTAATGAAAAACTGTTTTTT. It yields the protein CASSSGDRGPTNEKLFF.